Detailed here is one TCR beta chain. Antigen: not known. This PCR relied on a set of 60 Vbeta primers and 13 Jbeta primers. Repertoires were generated with immunoSEQ multiplex PCR, while TCRdb's copy carries only in-frame clones and drops some. The profile shows over 100,000 clones, approximately 75% of them singletons. The data were taken from a study of cytomegalovirus exposure and HLA in healthy donors. As for the study in general: Of all 400 or so donors who were genotyped, roughly 83% belonged to the Caucasian-associated ancestry cluster. Whole-study results and caveats: It was shown in a later analysis that HLA-associated TCR beta chains were more clonally expanded than other, equally common chains. Reportedly, a later analysis found an Asian-associated ancestry cluster had fewer N-insertions than the roughly 700-donor mean. A later analysis found common viral pathogens apparently linked to several of the most significant clusters.

Per germline, CDR1 SGHRS and CDR2 YFSETQ. The CDR3 has 15 residues. V was shortened by 6 bases and J by 4 bases, with 18 bases between the two germline ends. The V and J genes are TRBV5-1 and TRBJ2-3; TRBD2 is a possible D gene (6 bases). The sequence derives from a man in his fifties in good health and CMV-seropositive. Sequencing used PBMCs. The CDR3 bases are TGCGCCAGCACAGGTACCGGGACTGGCGCAGATACGCAGTATTTT. This translates into CASTGTGTGADTQYF.